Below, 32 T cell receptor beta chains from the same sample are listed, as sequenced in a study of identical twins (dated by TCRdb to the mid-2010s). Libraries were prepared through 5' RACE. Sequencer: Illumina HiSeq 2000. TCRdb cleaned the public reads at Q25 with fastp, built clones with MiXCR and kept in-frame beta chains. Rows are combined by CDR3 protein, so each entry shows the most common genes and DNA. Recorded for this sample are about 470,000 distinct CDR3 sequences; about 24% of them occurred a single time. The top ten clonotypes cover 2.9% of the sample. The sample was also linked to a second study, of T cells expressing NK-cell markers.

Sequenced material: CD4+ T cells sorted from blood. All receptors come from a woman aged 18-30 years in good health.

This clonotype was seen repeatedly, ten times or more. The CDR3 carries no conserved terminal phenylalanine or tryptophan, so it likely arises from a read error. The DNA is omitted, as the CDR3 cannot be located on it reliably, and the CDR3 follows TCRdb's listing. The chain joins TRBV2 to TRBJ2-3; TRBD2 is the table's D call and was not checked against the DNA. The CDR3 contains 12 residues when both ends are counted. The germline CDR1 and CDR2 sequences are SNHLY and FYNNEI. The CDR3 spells CASSEASGTITL.

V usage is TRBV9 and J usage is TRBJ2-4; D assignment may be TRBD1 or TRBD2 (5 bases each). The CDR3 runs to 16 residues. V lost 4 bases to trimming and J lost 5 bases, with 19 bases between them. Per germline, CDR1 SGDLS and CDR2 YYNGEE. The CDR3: CASSPPGGGTQNIQYF. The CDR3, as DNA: TGTGCCAGCAGCCCCCCGGGTGGGGGAACTCAAAACATTCAGTACTTC. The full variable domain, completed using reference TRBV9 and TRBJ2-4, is DSGVTQTPKHLITATGQRVTLRCSPRSGDLSVYWYQQSLDQGLQFLIQYYNGEERAKGNILERFSAQQFPDLHSELNLSSLELGDSALYFCASSPPGGGTQNIQYFGAGTRLSVL.

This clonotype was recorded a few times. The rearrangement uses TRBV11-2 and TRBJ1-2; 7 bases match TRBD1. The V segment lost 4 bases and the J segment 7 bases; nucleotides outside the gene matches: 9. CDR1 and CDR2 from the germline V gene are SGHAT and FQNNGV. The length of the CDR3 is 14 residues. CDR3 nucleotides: TGTGCCAGCAGCTCTGACAGGGCCTCCGGTGGCTACACCTTC. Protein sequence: CASSSDRASGGYTF.

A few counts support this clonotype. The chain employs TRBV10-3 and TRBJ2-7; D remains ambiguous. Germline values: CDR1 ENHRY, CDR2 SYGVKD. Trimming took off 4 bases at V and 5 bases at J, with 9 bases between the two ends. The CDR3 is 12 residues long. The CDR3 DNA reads TGTGCCATCAGTGTTCGTCGGGACGAGCAGTACTTC. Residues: CAISVRRDEQYF.

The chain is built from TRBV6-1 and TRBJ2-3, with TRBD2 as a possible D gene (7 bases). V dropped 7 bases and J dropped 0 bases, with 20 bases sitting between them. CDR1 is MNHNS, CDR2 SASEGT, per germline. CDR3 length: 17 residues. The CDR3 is CASTPGRGAKSTDTQYF. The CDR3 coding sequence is TGTGCCAGCACCCCGGGGAGGGGGGCGAAGAGCACAGATACGCAGTATTTT.

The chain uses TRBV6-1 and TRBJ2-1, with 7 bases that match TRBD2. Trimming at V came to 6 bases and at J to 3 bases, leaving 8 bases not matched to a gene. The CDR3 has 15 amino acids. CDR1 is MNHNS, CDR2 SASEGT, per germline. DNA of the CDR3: TGTGCCAGCAGCGGTCGCGGGAGCTTCTACAATGAGCAGTTCTTC. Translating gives CASSGRGSFYNEQFF.

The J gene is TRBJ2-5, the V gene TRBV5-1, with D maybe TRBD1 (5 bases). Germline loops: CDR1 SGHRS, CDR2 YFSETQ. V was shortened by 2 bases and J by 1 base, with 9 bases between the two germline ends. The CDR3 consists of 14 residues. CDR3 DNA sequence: TGCGCCAGCAGCTTTGGGCAGGGCCAAGAGACCCAGTACTTC. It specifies CASSFGQGQETQYF.

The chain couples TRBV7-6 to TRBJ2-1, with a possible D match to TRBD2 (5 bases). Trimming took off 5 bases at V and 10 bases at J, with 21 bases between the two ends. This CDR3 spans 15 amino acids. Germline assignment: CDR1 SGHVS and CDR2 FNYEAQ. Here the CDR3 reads CASSPRAGGSREQFF. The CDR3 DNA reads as TGTGCCAGCAGCCCAAGGGCAGGAGGATCCAGAGAGCAGTTCTTC.

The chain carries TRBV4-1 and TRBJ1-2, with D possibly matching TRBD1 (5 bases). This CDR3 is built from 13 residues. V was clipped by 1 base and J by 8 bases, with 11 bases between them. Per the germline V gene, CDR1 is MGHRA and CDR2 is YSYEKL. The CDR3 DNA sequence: TGCGCCAGCAGCCAAGGATCGGGGGACGGCTACACCTTC. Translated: CASSQGSGDGYTF.

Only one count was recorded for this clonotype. The CDR3 nucleotides are TGTGCCAGCAGTATCGAGGGACTAGCGCGAAATGAGCAGTTCTTC. The encoded protein is CASSIEGLARNEQFF. The gene calls are TRBV27 and TRBJ2-1, with 10 bases aligning to TRBD2. Unmatched junction bases numbered 8, after V lost 5 bases and J lost 7 bases. Looked up from germline, CDR1 is MNHEY and CDR2 is SMNVEV (reference sequence). The CDR3 consists of 15 residues.

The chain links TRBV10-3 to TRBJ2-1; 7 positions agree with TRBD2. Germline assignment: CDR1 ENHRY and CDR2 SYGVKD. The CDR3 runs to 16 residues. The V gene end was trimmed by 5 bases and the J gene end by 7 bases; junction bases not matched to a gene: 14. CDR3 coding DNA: TGTGCCATCAGTCGGGGCCAGGGACTACCGCAGAATGAGCAGTTCTTC. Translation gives CAISRGQGLPQNEQFF.

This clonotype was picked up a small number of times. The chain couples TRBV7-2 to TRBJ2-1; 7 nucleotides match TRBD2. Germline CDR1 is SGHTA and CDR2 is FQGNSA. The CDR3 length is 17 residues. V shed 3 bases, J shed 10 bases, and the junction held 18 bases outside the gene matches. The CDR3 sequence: CASSLWLAAIYNREQFF. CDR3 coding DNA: TGTGCCAGCAGCTTGTGGCTAGCGGCGATCTATAACAGGGAGCAGTTCTTC.

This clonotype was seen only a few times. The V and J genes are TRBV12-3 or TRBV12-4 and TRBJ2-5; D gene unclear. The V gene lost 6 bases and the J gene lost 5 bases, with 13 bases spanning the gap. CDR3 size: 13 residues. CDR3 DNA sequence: TGTGCCAGCAGCTCGACCCATGGGGAGACCCAGTACTTC. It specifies CASSSTHGETQYF.

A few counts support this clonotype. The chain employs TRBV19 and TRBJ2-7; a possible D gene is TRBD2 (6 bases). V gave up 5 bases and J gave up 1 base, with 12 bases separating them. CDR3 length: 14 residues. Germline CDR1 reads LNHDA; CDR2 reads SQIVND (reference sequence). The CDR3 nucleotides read TGTGCCAGTAGTTCGGAAGCGGGTTCCTACGAGCAGTACTTC. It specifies CASSSEAGSYEQYF.

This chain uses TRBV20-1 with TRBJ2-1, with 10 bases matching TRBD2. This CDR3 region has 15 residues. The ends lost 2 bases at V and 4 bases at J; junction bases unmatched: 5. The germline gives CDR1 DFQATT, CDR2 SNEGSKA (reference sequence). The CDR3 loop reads CSARSTSGKYNEQFF. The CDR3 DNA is TGCAGTGCTAGATCAACTAGCGGGAAATACAATGAGCAGTTCTTC.

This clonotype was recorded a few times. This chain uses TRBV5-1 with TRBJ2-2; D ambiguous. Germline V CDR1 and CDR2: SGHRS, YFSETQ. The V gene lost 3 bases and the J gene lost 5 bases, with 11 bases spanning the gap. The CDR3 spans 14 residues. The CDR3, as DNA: TGCGCCAGCAGCTCCCAGTTGGGTACCGGGGAGCTGTTTTTT. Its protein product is CASSSQLGTGELFF.

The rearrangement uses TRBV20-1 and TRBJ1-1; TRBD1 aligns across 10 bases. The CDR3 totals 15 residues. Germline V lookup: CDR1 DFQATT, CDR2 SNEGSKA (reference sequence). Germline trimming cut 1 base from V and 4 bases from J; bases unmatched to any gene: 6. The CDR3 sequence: CSARVRQGAGTEAFF. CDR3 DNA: TGCAGTGCTAGAGTCAGACAGGGGGCGGGCACTGAAGCTTTCTTT.

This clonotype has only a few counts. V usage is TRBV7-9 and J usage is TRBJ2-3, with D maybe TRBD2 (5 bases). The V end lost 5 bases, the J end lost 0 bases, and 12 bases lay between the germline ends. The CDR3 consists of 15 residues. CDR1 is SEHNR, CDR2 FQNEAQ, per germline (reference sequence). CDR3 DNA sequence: TGTGCCAGCAGCCGAGGGCCTGGGAGCACAGATACGCAGTATTTT. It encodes CASSRGPGSTDTQYF.

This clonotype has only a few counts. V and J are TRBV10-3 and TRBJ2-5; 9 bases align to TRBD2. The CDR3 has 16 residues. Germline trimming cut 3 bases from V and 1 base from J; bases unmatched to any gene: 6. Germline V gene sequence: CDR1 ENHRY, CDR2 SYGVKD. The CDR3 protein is CAISDQGLAFQETQYF. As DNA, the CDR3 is TGTGCCATCAGTGATCAAGGACTAGCGTTCCAAGAGACCCAGTACTTC.

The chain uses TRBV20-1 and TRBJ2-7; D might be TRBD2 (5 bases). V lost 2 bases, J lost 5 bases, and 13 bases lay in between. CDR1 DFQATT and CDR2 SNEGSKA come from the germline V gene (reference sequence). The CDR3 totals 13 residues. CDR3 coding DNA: TGCAGTGCTAGAATCAGCGGCTCAGACGAGCAGTACTTC. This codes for CSARISGSDEQYF.

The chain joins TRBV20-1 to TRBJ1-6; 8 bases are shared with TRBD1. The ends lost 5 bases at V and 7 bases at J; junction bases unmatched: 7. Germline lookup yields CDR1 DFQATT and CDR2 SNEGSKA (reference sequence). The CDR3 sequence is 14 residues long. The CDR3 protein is CSAARDRLNSPLHF. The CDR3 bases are TGCAGTGCTGCACGGGACAGGTTAAATTCACCCCTCCACTTT.

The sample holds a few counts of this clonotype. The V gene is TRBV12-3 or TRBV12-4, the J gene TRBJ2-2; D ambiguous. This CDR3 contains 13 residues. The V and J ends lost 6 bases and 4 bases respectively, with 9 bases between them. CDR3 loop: CASRSYGTGELFF. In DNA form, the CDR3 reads TGTGCCAGCAGGTCCTACGGCACCGGGGAGCTGTTTTTT.

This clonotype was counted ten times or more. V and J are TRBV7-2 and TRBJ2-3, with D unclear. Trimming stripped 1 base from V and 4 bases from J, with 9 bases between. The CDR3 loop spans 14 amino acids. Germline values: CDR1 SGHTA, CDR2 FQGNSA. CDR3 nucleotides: TGTGCCAGCAGCTTAGGAAGGGCCCCAGATACGCAGTATTTT. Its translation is CASSLGRAPDTQYF.

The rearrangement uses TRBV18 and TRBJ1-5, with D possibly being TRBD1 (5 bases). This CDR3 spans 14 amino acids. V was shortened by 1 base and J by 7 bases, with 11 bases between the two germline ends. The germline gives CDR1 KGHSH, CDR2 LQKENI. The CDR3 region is CASSPQKGAQPQHF. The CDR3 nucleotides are TGTGCCAGCTCACCACAAAAAGGGGCACAGCCCCAGCATTTT.

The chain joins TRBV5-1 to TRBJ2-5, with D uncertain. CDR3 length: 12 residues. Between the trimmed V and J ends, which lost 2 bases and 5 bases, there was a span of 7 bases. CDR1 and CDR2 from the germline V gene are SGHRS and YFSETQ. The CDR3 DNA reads TGCGCCAGCAGCTTCCTCCGGGAGACCCAGTACTTC. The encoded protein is CASSFLRETQYF.

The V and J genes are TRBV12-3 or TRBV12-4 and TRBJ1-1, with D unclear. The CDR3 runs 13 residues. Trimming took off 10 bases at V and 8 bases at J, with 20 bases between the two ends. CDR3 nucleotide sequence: TGTGCCATCACCCGGAAGGGTCTAGTGGAAGCTTTCTTT. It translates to CAITRKGLVEAFF.

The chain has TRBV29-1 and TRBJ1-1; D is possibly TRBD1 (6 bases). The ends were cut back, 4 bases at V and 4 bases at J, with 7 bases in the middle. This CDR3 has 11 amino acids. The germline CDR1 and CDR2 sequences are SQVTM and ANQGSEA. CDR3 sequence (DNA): TGCAGCGTTGGGACAGTCACTGAAGCTTTCTTT. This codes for CSVGTVTEAFF.

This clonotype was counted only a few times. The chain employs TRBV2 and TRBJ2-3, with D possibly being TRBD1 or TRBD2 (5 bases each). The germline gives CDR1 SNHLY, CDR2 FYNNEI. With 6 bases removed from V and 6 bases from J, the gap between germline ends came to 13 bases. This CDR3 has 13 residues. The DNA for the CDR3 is TGTGCCAGCAGGGTCGGGACCTCCGATACGCAGTATTTT. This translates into CASRVGTSDTQYF.

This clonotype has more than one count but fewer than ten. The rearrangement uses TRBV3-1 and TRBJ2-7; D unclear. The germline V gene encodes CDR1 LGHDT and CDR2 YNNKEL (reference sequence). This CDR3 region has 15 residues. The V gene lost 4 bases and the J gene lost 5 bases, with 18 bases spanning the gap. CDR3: CASSPLGSRFDEQYF. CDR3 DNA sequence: TGTGCCAGCAGCCCCCTGGGATCTCGGTTCGACGAGCAGTACTTC.

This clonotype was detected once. CDR3 protein: CASSSSGGVRAQYF. The CDR3 DNA reads as TGTGCCAGCAGCTCGAGCGGGGGCGTCCGGGCCCAGTACTTC. V gene TRBV6-1 combines with J gene TRBJ2-5; 8 positions agree with TRBD2. Germline V gene data show CDR1 as MNHNS and CDR2 as SASEGT. The CDR3 has 14 residues. Trimming at V came to 6 bases and at J to 9 bases, leaving 12 bases not matched to a gene.

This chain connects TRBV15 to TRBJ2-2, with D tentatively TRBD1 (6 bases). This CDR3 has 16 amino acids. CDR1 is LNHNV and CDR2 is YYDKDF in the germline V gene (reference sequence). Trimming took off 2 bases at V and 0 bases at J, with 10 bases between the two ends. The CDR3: CATSRTTGTNTGELFF. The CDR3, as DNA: TGTGCCACCAGCAGAACCACAGGGACGAACACCGGGGAGCTGTTTTTT.

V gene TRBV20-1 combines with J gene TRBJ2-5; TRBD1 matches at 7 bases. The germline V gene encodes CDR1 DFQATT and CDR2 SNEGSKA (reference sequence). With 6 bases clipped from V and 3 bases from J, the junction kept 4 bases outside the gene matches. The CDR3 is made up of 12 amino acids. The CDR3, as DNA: TGCAGTGCCGGGACAGCCGAAGAGACCCAGTACTTC. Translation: CSAGTAEETQYF.